This TCR beta chain was obtained from a study of shared clonotypes between healthy human individuals. Study results and limitations: About 5% was the fraction of naive CD4 clonotypes found shared across a few donors.

CD8 cells regarded as naive lacked CD45RO, were positively chosen for CCR7, and omitted terminally differentiated effector memory CD45RA+ cells. About this clone itself: As yet, its antigen is unknown.

Generated by immunoSEQ multiplex PCR, the TCRdb table keeps only in-frame clones and is missing some. Seen here are about 680,000 clones, 92% observed once, and the top ten hold approximately 24%. Germline lookup yields CDR1 SGHNT and CDR2 YYREEE (reference sequence). There are 14 residues in the CDR3. Between the trimmed V and J ends, which lost 0 bases and 8 bases, there was a span of 12 bases. The sequencing sample was made of naive CD8+ T cells sorted from blood. The clonotype originates from a man aged 25 to 45 in good health. The gene calls are TRBV5-4 and TRBJ2-1, with D perhaps assigned TRBD1 or TRBD2 (5 bases each). The CDR3 coding sequence is TGTGCCAGCAGCTTGGTTGGGGCGGGCCATGAGCAGTTCTTC. Translating gives CASSLVGAGHEQFF.